Presented here are 31 T cell receptor beta chains from one specimen sequenced in a study of T cells after yellow fever vaccination. TCRdb itself ran the 5' RACE reads through MiXCR, one entry per CDR3 protein. The sample has 600,000 to 750,000 distinct CDR3 sequences; approximately 13% are singletons. This material consisted of PBMCs, taken on the day of the yellow fever booster vaccination. These receptors all come from a man between 25 and 39 years old who received the YFV17D yellow fever vaccine.

This clonotype was picked up a small number of times. The rearrangement joins TRBV29-1 to TRBJ2-5, with a tentative D call TRBD2 (6 bases). The length of the CDR3 is 14 residues. V lost 0 bases, J lost 4 bases, and 12 bases lay in between. CDR1 SQVTM and CDR2 ANQGSEA come from the germline V gene. The CDR3 loop is CSVEDWMGGETQYF. The DNA for the CDR3 is TGCAGCGTTGAAGATTGGATGGGGGGAGAGACCCAGTACTTC.

V and J are TRBV21-1 and TRBJ2-2; TRBD1 was called by the table and not checked on the DNA. TRBV21-1 is designated a pseudogene. The CDR3 is 15 amino acids. CDR3 DNA: TGTGCCAGCAGCGAGGGACAGGGGGCCTCCGGGGAGCTGTTTTTT. As protein: CASSEGQGASGELFF.

This chain joins TRBV18 and TRBJ2-7, with D possibly TRBD2 on 6 matching bases. Trimming took 3 bases from V and 5 from J, leaving 11 bases between them. CDR3 size: 13 residues. CDR1 and CDR2 (germline): KGHSH, LQKENI. The CDR3 loop is CASSPGLRNEQYF. CDR3 DNA sequence: TGTGCCAGCTCACCGGGACTTCGAAACGAGCAGTACTTC.

This chain connects TRBV5-1 to TRBJ1-2; D gene ambiguous. The CDR3 is made up of 12 amino acids. Trimming took 3 bases from V and 8 from J, leaving 11 bases between them. Germline CDR1 and CDR2: SGHRS and YFSETQ. DNA of the CDR3: TGCGCCAGCAGCTCTAGCCGGGAGGGCTACACCTTC. It specifies CASSSSREGYTF.

The chain employs TRBV18 and TRBJ1-2; TRBD1 might be the D (5 bases). The CDR3 has 16 residues. V was pared by 0 bases and J by 2 bases, with 13 bases between. Germline V gene lookup returns CDR1 KGHSH and CDR2 LQKENI. CDR3 nucleotide sequence: TGTGCCAGCTCACCACCGGGCTCCGCAGGGAACTATGGCTACACCTTC. This translates into CASSPPGSAGNYGYTF. Looking up the rest from reference TRBV18 and TRBJ1-2 gives the full variable domain: NAGVMQNPRHLVRRRGQEARLRCSPMKGHSHVYWYRQLPEEGLKFMVYLQKENIIDESGMPKERFSAEFPKEGPSILRIQQVVRGDSAAYFCASSPPGSAGNYGYTFGSGTRLTVV.

In its sample, this clonotype was seen a few times. This chain connects TRBV29-1 to TRBJ2-2, with D possibly being TRBD2 (5 bases). Per germline, CDR1 SQVTM and CDR2 ANQGSEA. Trimming took 6 bases from V and 1 from J, leaving 12 bases between them. The CDR3 is 14 amino acids. This CDR3 is CSVRLRRNTGELFF. The CDR3, as DNA: TGCAGCGTCAGACTACGGCGGAACACCGGGGAGCTGTTTTTT.

This clonotype was counted a few times. The chain recombines TRBV6-5 with TRBJ1-1; D unclear. The CDR3 has 13 amino acids. From germline, CDR1 is MNHEY and CDR2 SVGAGI. V was shortened by 0 bases and J by 7 bases, with 9 bases between the two germline ends. CDR3 bases: TGTGCCAGCAGTTACTCGAGATACAATGAAGCTTTCTTT. It encodes CASSYSRYNEAFF.

This clonotype showed up many times. This chain links TRBV27 with TRBJ2-7; no clear D. Trimming removed 5 bases from V and 3 bases from J, with 14 bases in between. This CDR3 is built from 14 residues. CDR1 and CDR2 (germline): MNHEY, SMNVEV (reference sequence). DNA of the CDR3: TGTGCCAGCAGTGGCCGGATTGCTTTCTACGAGCAGTACTTC. It translates to CASSGRIAFYEQYF.

This clonotype was counted between two and nine times. V is TRBV4-2 and J is TRBJ2-7; D remains ambiguous. CDR1 and CDR2 from the germline V gene are LGHNA and YNFKEQ. The CDR3 loop spans 15 amino acids. The ends were cut back, 0 bases at V and 0 bases at J, with 9 bases in the middle. The CDR3 spells CASSQEFDFSYEQYF. The CDR3 DNA reads as TGTGCCAGCAGCCAAGAATTTGACTTCTCCTACGAGCAGTACTTC.

Concerning this clonotype itself: This is likely a read error, given that the CDR3 carries no conserved phenylalanine or tryptophan at its end. Because the CDR3's place on the DNA is in doubt, the DNA is left out and the CDR3 is given as listed by TCRdb. The chain recombines TRBV20-1 with TRBJ2-3; the table assigns TRBD2, which was not confirmed against the DNA. Germline V lookup: CDR1 DFQATT, CDR2 SNEGSKA (reference sequence). Inclusive of both ends, the CDR3 amounts to 12 amino acids. CDR3: CSARDLSGPTPI.

This clonotype was found a few times. V gene TRBV3-1 combines with J gene TRBJ2-1; D is possibly TRBD1 or TRBD2 (5 bases each). This CDR3 is built from 14 residues. V was trimmed by 7 bases and J by 5 bases, leaving 15 bases between them. The germline CDR1 and CDR2 sequences are LGHDT and YNNKEL (reference sequence). CDR3 region: CASTHLGRNNEQFF. CDR3 nucleotide sequence: TGTGCCAGCACCCACCTGGGACGAAACAATGAGCAGTTCTTC.

This clonotype has a count of ten or more. The gene calls are TRBV12-3 or TRBV12-4 and TRBJ2-5; no firm D call. The V end was cut by 6 bases, the J end by 4 bases, with 15 bases between. The CDR3 loop spans 14 amino acids. This CDR3 reads CASSTGGAAETQYF. The CDR3 region has the DNA TGTGCCAGCAGCACCGGTGGAGCCGCAGAGACCCAGTACTTC.

This clonotype was counted between two and nine times. This rearrangement joins TRBV7-9 to TRBJ2-1, with a weak D call TRBD2 (5 bases). Trimming stripped 6 bases from V and 9 bases from J, with 18 bases between. This CDR3 spans 14 amino acids. Germline-derived CDR1 and CDR2 are SEHNR and FQNEAQ (reference sequence). The CDR3 protein is CASRMGGGRGEQFF. The CDR3 region has the DNA TGTGCCAGCAGGATGGGCGGAGGCCGGGGTGAGCAGTTCTTC.

The V call is TRBV24-1, the J call TRBJ2-7; no reliable D call. The ends were cut back, 2 bases at V and 3 bases at J, with 4 bases in the middle. CDR1 KGHDR and CDR2 SFDVKD come from the germline V gene. The CDR3 runs to 12 residues. CDR3 nucleotides: TGTGCCACCAGTGATTATGGCTACGAGCAGTACTTC. It encodes CATSDYGYEQYF.

The V and J genes are TRBV29-1 and TRBJ2-3; 7 nucleotides match TRBD2. V trimming: 7 bases; J trimming: 3 bases; junction bases outside the gene matches: 1. Looked up from germline, CDR1 is SQVTM and CDR2 is ANQGSEA. This CDR3 is 11 amino acids long. CDR3 amino acids: CSGRETDTQYF. DNA of the CDR3: TGCAGCGGGCGGGAGACAGATACGCAGTATTTT.

This clonotype was counted a few times. V gene TRBV5-1 combines with J gene TRBJ1-2, with unresolved D. The germline gives CDR1 SGHRS, CDR2 YFSETQ. This CDR3 contains 12 residues. Trimming removed 0 bases from V and 8 bases from J, with 8 bases in between. The CDR3 loop reads CASSLDTEGYTF. In nucleotides, the CDR3 is TGCGCCAGCAGCTTGGACACTGAAGGCTACACCTTC. Full variable domain (remainder filled in from reference TRBV5-1 and TRBJ1-2): KAGVTQTPRYLIKTRGQQVTLSCSPISGHRSVSWYQQTPGQGLQFLFEYFSETQRNKGNFPGRFSGRQFSNSRSEMNVSTLELGDSALYLCASSLDTEGYTFGSGTRLTVV.

The rearrangement uses TRBV6-2 or TRBV6-3 and TRBJ2-7, with 15 nucleotides matching TRBD2. Trimming removed 2 bases from V and 2 bases from J; junction bases left unmatched: 13. The CDR3 totals 20 residues. CDR1 is MNHEY, CDR2 SVGEGT, per germline. CDR3 region: CASSYPRTSGRAPGAYEQYF. The CDR3 coding sequence is TGTGCCAGCAGTTACCCTCGGACTAGCGGGAGGGCCCCAGGGGCCTACGAGCAGTACTTC.

This clonotype came up a few times. V is TRBV20-1 and J is TRBJ1-5; D remains unclear. Germline V lookup: CDR1 DFQATT, CDR2 SNEGSKA (reference sequence). The CDR3 consists of 14 residues. Trimming shortened V by 6 bases and J by 5 bases, and 17 bases separated the two germline ends. CDR3: CSADGLQTDQPQHF. DNA of the CDR3: TGCAGTGCAGACGGGCTGCAGACCGATCAGCCCCAGCATTTT.

The chain is built from TRBV20-1 and TRBJ2-1; D is undetermined. CDR1 and CDR2 (germline): DFQATT, SNEGSKA (reference sequence). V dropped 3 bases and J dropped 0 bases, with 9 bases sitting between them. This CDR3 contains 14 residues. CDR3 protein: CSASSDPSYNEQFF. CDR3 DNA: TGCAGTGCTAGTTCGGATCCCTCCTACAATGAGCAGTTCTTC.

This clonotype was seen a few times. The chain recombines TRBV28 with TRBJ2-5; TRBD1 aligns across 8 bases. Per the germline V gene, CDR1 is MDHEN and CDR2 is SYDVKM. This CDR3 has 14 amino acids. V trimming: 3 bases; J trimming: 2 bases; junction bases outside the gene matches: 2. The CDR3 reads CASSFYRGQETQYF. The DNA of the CDR3 is TGTGCCAGCAGTTTCTACAGGGGGCAAGAGACCCAGTACTTC.

The rearrangement joins TRBV25-1 to TRBJ1-1; the D gene is possibly TRBD1 (6 bases). This CDR3 region has 15 residues. V shed 2 bases and J shed 3 bases, with 13 bases lying between them. Germline assignment: CDR1 MGHDK and CDR2 SYGVNS. The CDR3 DNA reads as TGTGCCAGCAGTGAAGGGACACCCTTGGACACTGAAGCTTTCTTT. This sequence encodes CASSEGTPLDTEAFF.

This clonotype was counted a few times. The rearrangement uses TRBV20-1 and TRBJ2-7, with 9 nucleotides matching TRBD2. CDR1 and CDR2 from the germline V gene are DFQATT and SNEGSKA (reference sequence). The CDR3 loop spans 15 amino acids. The V gene end was trimmed by 4 bases and the J gene end by 6 bases; junction bases not matched to a gene: 13. The CDR3 DNA sequence: TGCAGTGCTACCATCCCAGCGGGAGGACCGGTCGAGCAGTACTTC. Its protein is CSATIPAGGPVEQYF.

This chain links TRBV7-3 with TRBJ2-1; 10 bases line up with TRBD2. The junction had 16 bases not matched to a gene; V was cut back by 5 bases and J by 9 bases. From germline, CDR1 is SGHTA and CDR2 FQGTGA. The CDR3 runs to 17 residues. The CDR3 sequence is CASSQTPASGGWGEQFF. CDR3 nucleotides: TGTGCCAGCAGCCAGACTCCGGCTAGCGGGGGCTGGGGTGAGCAGTTCTTC.

This clonotype has at least ten counts. The J gene is TRBJ2-7, the V gene TRBV10-3, with D unresolved. V lost 3 bases and J lost 6, with 15 bases in between. Germline V gene lookup returns CDR1 ENHRY and CDR2 SYGVKD. This CDR3 contains 14 residues. As DNA, the CDR3 is TGTGCCATCAGTGACCCCATCGGAACGGGCGAGCAGTACTTC. This translates into CAISDPIGTGEQYF.

The chain has TRBV5-6 and TRBJ1-5, with D possibly matching TRBD1 (5 bases). Trimming pared 3 bases from V and 3 bases from J, leaving 13 bases between. There are 15 residues in the CDR3. Germline values: CDR1 SGHDT, CDR2 YYEEEE. CDR3 loop: CASSSGGGVNQPQHF. In DNA, the CDR3 is TGTGCCAGCAGCTCCGGGGGAGGGGTCAATCAGCCCCAGCATTTT.

This clonotype was seen a few times. This chain joins TRBV10-3 and TRBJ1-5; D is undetermined. Germline V lookup: CDR1 ENHRY, CDR2 SYGVKD. Trimming removed 6 bases at V and 3 bases at J, with 6 bases between. The CDR3 is 12 amino acids. In DNA form, the CDR3 reads TGTGCCATCAGGGGAACCAATCAGCCCCAGCATTTT. Translation gives CAIRGTNQPQHF.

This clonotype was counted many times. The chain combines TRBV5-6 with TRBJ2-1; D uncertain. The V and J ends lost 6 bases and 0 bases respectively, with 19 bases between them. Germline CDR1 reads SGHDT; CDR2 reads YYEEEE. This CDR3 has 17 residues. The CDR3 nucleotides are TGTGCCAGCAATTCCCCGAGTCCAAGTTCCTCCTACAATGAGCAGTTCTTC. The encoded protein is CASNSPSPSSSYNEQFF.

This clonotype has ten or more counts. The chain recombines TRBV12-3 or TRBV12-4 with TRBJ2-2, with no clear D. V lost 0 bases to trimming and J lost 9 bases, with 8 bases between them. The CDR3 length is 13 residues. The CDR3 spells CASSLAGIRELFF. The CDR3 DNA is TGTGCCAGCAGTTTAGCGGGCATCAGGGAGCTGTTTTTT.

The chain recombines TRBV6-1 with TRBJ2-1; no clear D gene. CDR1 is MNHNS, CDR2 SASEGT, per germline. Trimming removed 6 bases at V and 4 bases at J, with 13 bases between. This CDR3 is built from 14 residues. The chain's CDR3 is CASSSDPEYNEQFF. CDR3 coding DNA: TGTGCCAGCAGCTCGGACCCAGAGTACAATGAGCAGTTCTTC.

This clonotype came up a few times. V and J are TRBV20-1 and TRBJ1-1, with TRBD1 as a possible D gene (5 bases). The V end lost 1 base, the J end lost 1 base, and 16 bases lay between the germline ends. Germline V gives CDR1 DFQATT, CDR2 SNEGSKA (reference sequence). This CDR3 has 16 amino acids. CDR3 DNA: TGCAGTGCTAGAGTAGGGAACGGGGCTTCGAACACTGAAGCTTTCTTT. Its translation: CSARVGNGASNTEAFF.

A few counts support this clonotype. The chain carries TRBV30 and TRBJ2-1; 7 bases agree with TRBD1. The CDR3 totals 14 residues. From germline, CDR1 is GTSNPN and CDR2 SVGIG (reference sequence). Trimming removed 2 bases from V and 11 bases from J; junction bases left unmatched: 12. The CDR3 region has the DNA TGTGCCTGGAGTACTCTCATCCGGGACAGAAAGCAGTTCTTC. Translating it yields CAWSTLIRDRKQFF.